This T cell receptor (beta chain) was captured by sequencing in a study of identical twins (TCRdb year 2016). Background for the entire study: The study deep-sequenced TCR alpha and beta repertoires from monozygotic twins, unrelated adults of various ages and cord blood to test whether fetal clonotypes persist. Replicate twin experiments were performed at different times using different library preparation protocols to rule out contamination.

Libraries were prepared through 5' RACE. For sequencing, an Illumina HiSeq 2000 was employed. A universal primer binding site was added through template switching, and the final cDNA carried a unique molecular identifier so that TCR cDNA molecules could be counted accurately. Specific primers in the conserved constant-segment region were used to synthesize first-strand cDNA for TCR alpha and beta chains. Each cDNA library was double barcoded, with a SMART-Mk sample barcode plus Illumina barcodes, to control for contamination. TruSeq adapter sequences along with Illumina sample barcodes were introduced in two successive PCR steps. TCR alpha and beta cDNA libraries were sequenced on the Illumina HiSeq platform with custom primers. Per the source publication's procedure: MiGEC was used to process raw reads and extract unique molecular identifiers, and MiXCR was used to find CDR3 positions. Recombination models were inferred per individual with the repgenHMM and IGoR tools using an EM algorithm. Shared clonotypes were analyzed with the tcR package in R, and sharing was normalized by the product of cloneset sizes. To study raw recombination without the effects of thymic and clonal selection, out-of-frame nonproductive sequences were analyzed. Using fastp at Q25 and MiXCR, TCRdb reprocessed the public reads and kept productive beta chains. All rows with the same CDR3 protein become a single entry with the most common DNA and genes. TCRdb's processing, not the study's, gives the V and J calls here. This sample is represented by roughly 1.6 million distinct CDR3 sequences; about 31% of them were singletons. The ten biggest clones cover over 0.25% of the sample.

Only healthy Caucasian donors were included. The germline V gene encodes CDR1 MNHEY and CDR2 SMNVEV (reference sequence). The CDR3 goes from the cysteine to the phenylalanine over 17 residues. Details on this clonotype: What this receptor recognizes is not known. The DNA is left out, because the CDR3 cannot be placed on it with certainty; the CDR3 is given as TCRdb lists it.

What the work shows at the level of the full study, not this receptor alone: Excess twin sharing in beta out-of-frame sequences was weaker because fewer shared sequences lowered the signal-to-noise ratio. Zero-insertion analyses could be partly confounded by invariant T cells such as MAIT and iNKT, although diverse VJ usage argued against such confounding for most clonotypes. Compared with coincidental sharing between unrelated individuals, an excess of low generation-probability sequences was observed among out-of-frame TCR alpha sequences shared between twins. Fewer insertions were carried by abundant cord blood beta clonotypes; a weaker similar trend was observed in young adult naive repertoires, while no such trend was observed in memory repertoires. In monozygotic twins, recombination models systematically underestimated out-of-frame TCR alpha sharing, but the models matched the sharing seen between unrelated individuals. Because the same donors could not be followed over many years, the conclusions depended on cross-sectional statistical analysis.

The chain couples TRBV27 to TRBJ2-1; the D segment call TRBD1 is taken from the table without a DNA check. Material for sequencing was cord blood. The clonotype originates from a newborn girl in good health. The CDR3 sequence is CASSFQVATGIDNERFF.